A single sample is the source of the 6 T cell receptor beta chains below, sequenced in a study of cytomegalovirus exposure and HLA in healthy donors. Use of 60 Vbeta and 13 Jbeta primers characterized the PCR. TCRdb's copy holds only in-frame clones and misses some; the assay was immunoSEQ multiplex PCR. The table lists about 160,000 clones, approximately 81% of them singletons, with more than 2% in the top ten. Sample: PBMCs. The receptor source for this set is a man younger than 35 in good health and CMV-seropositive.

The genes are TRBV7-6 and TRBJ1-2; possible D gene TRBD1, 5 bases. Per the germline V gene, CDR1 is SGHVS and CDR2 is FNYEAQ. Between the trimmed V and J ends, which lost 6 bases and 2 bases, there was a span of 13 bases. The CDR3 totals 14 residues. CDR3 sequence reads: CASSKGEGNYGYTF. Written as DNA, the CDR3 is TGTGCCAGCAGTAAAGGGGAGGGGAACTATGGCTACACCTTC.

The chain uses TRBV2 and TRBJ1-5, with TRBD1 as a possible D gene (5 bases). Germline CDR1 SNHLY, CDR2 FYNNEI. This CDR3 is built from 15 residues. The V end lost 3 bases, the J end lost 7 bases, and 16 bases lay between the germline ends. The CDR3 region is CASSDPGRVSQPQHF. In nucleotides, the CDR3 is TGTGCCAGCAGTGACCCTGGCAGGGTGTCACAGCCCCAGCATTTT.

This clone has just a few counts. The gene calls are TRBV5-1 and TRBJ2-7; 9 bases match TRBD1. The length of the CDR3 is 15 residues. Per germline, CDR1 SGHRS and CDR2 YFSETQ. V was clipped by 0 bases and J by 4 bases; unmatched bases: 5. This chain's CDR3 is CASSLEDRGLYEQYF. The CDR3 DNA reads as TGCGCCAGCAGCTTGGAGGACAGGGGTCTGTACGAGCAGTACTTC.

This chain links TRBV5-1 with TRBJ2-5; 11 bases match TRBD2. The germline V gene encodes CDR1 SGHRS and CDR2 YFSETQ. V was pared by 1 base and J by 3 bases, with 5 bases of the junction left unmatched. The CDR3 has 16 amino acids. CDR3 DNA sequence: TGCGCCAGCAGCTTGTTACTAGCGGGGGTAAAAGAGACCCAGTACTTC. The encoded protein is CASSLLLAGVKETQYF.

The chain recombines TRBV19 with TRBJ1-2; D is perhaps TRBD1 (5 bases). There are 14 residues in the CDR3. CDR1 and CDR2 from the germline V gene are LNHDA and SQIVND (reference sequence). Trimming left V 2 bases short and J 4 bases short, with 11 bases between. CDR3 DNA sequence: TGTGCCAGTAGTATAAGGGGCGGGATCTATGGCTACACCTTC. Translated: CASSIRGGIYGYTF.

The chain couples TRBV25-1 to TRBJ1-1; maybe TRBD1 (5 bases). The CDR3 has 13 amino acids. The germline V gene encodes CDR1 MGHDK and CDR2 SYGVNS. Trimming removed 3 bases at V and 7 bases at J, with 12 bases between. DNA for the CDR3: TGTGCCAGCAGTGAGAGTGGCAGGGATGAAGCTTTCTTT. This gives the protein CASSESGRDEAFF. The whole variable domain, filled in from reference TRBV25-1 and TRBJ1-1, reads EADIYQTPRYLVIGTGKKITLECSQTMGHDKMYWYQQDPGMELHLIHYSYGVNSTEKGDLSSESTVSRIRTEHFPLTLESARPSHTSQYLCASSESGRDEAFFGQGTRLTVV.